This TCR beta chain originates from a study of STAT3 mutations in large granular lymphocyte leukemia. The CDR3 is 13 residues long. The V gene lost 3 bases and the J gene lost 8 bases, with 11 bases spanning the gap. Per the germline V gene, CDR1 is ENHRY and CDR2 is SYGVKD. TCRdb's copy holds only in-frame clones and misses some; the assay was immunoSEQ multiplex PCR. The data hold around 7,800 clones, with roughly 91% observed a single time. Overall study results and limits: At least one immunodominant TCR beta clonotype appeared in every T-cell large granular lymphocyte leukemia patient.

As for this clone: Its target is not known.

Sequenced input: peripheral blood mononuclear cells. This receptor was taken from a man in his fifties with T-cell large granular lymphocyte leukemia. Some clones in this sample may be carry-over from other donors' samples. V and J are TRBV10-3 and TRBJ2-1; perhaps TRBD2 as D (5 bases). The CDR3 loop reads CAISDRRTDEQFF. Here the CDR3 DNA reads TGTGCCATCAGTGACCGGAGGACGGATGAGCAGTTCTTC.